A single sample is the source of the 11 T cell receptor beta chains below, sequenced in a study of response to subunit inactivated influenza vaccine (dated by TCRdb to the late 2010s). The protocol used for the library was RT-PCR. The instrument given in TCRdb is Illumina HiSeq 2500. The public reads were run again by TCRdb, first through fastp at Q25 and then through MiXCR, and only productive beta chains were kept. Duplicate CDR3 protein sequences are folded into a single record with the most common DNA and genes. Present in this sample are around 470,000 distinct CDR3 sequences, 7.2% of which were seen just once. Together, the top ten hold about an eighth of the sample. The sample was PBMCs from blood, taken less than 25 months after vaccination. These receptors were obtained from a man in his fifties or sixties who received an inactivated influenza vaccine. Donor details come from another sample of the same person, matched by shared clones.

This clonotype has more than one count but fewer than ten. The chain carries TRBV6-1 and TRBJ2-7; 10 bases match TRBD2. Trimming cost V 8 bases and J 0 bases; bases outside gene matches: 4. The germline V gene encodes CDR1 MNHNS and CDR2 SASEGT. The CDR3 is 14 amino acids. CDR3 protein: CASLRLAGSYEQYF. Written as DNA, the CDR3 is TGTGCCAGCCTTAGACTAGCGGGCTCCTACGAGCAGTACTTC.

This clonotype was seen ten or more times. V usage is TRBV4-1 and J usage is TRBJ2-3; perhaps TRBD1 as D (5 bases). Germline V CDR1 and CDR2: MGHRA, YSYEKL. Trimming cost V 0 bases and J 4 bases, with 14 bases left between them. This CDR3 comprises 16 residues. This chain's CDR3 is CASSQEAARASDTQYF. Here the CDR3 DNA reads TGCGCCAGCAGCCAAGAGGCAGCCAGGGCATCAGATACGCAGTATTTT.

This clonotype appeared many times. The chain joins TRBV24-1 to TRBJ1-5, with 8 bases matching TRBD1. The CDR3 is 15 amino acids. Per the germline V gene, CDR1 is KGHDR and CDR2 is SFDVKD. The ends lost 6 bases at V and 1 base at J; junction bases unmatched: 4. The CDR3 bases are TGTGCCACCAGTCCAGGGGGCGAGAGCAATCAGCCCCAGCATTTT. Translation: CATSPGGESNQPQHF.

The rearrangement uses TRBV12-3 or TRBV12-4 and TRBJ1-6, with a tentative D call TRBD1 (5 bases). This CDR3 region has 14 residues. Trimming removed 2 bases at V and 8 bases at J, with 10 bases between. The CDR3 DNA follows: TGTGCCAGCAGTTTACGTGTGGGGGATTCACCCCTCCACTTT. Its protein product is CASSLRVGDSPLHF.

The gene calls are TRBV11-2 and TRBJ2-3; maybe TRBD1 (6 bases). The CDR3 length is 14 residues. V lost 3 bases, J lost 1 base, and 8 bases lay in between. The germline V gene encodes CDR1 SGHAT and CDR2 FQNNGV. CDR3 nucleotides: TGTGCCAGCAGCTTTTGGACAGGCACAGATACGCAGTATTTT. Translating it yields CASSFWTGTDTQYF.

This clonotype was recorded at least ten times. This rearrangement joins TRBV5-1 to TRBJ2-7; 8 bases align to TRBD1. Germline V CDR1 and CDR2: SGHRS, YFSETQ. The CDR3 is made up of 14 amino acids. V shed 4 bases and J 3 bases; nucleotides not matched to a gene: 6. The DNA of the CDR3 is TGCGCCAGCAGCCCGACAGGGGTGGGCTACGAGCAGTACTTC. Amino acids: CASSPTGVGYEQYF.

This clonotype was observed a few times. Given a much more abundant clone one base away, this may be a read error. V and J are TRBV3-1 and TRBJ2-2; D gene uncertain. Germline loops: CDR1 LGHDT, CDR2 YNNKEL (reference sequence). The CDR3 spans 14 residues. V shed 7 bases and J shed 0 bases, with 9 bases lying between them. The CDR3 sequence: CASTPRTNTGELFF. In DNA, the CDR3 is TGTGCCAGCACCCCGAGAACGAACACCGGGGAGCTGTTTTTT.

V usage is TRBV3-1 and J usage is TRBJ2-7, with 7 bases identical to TRBD2. V lost 0 bases and J lost 3; bases outside the gene matches: 2. In germline, CDR1 is LGHDT, CDR2 YNNKEL (reference sequence). CDR3 length: 14 residues. The CDR3 DNA is TGTGCCAGCAGCCAAGACCGGGACTACTACGAGCAGTACTTC. As protein: CASSQDRDYYEQYF.

The rearrangement uses TRBV20-1 and TRBJ1-1, with a tentative D call TRBD1 (5 bases). CDR1 and CDR2 from the germline V gene are DFQATT and SNEGSKA (reference sequence). Trimming shortened V by 4 bases and J by 5 bases, and 23 bases separated the two germline ends. There are 16 residues in the CDR3. CDR3 protein: CSANPVRTYRGTEAFF. The CDR3, as DNA: TGCAGTGCTAACCCCGTGCGGACATACAGAGGGACTGAAGCTTTCTTT.

The chain links TRBV7-9 to TRBJ1-1; D is unclear. V was pared by 0 bases and J by 2 bases, with 16 bases between. This CDR3 has 17 residues. CDR1 is SEHNR and CDR2 is FQNEAQ in the germline V gene (reference sequence). In nucleotides, the CDR3 is TGTGCCAGCAGCTTAGCGGGGTGGCAGATAAGAAACACTGAAGCTTTCTTT. Its translation is CASSLAGWQIRNTEAFF.

Many counts were recorded for this clonotype. This chain connects TRBV14 to TRBJ2-7; D possibly matches TRBD1 or TRBD2 (7 bases each). This CDR3 region has 15 residues. The germline CDR1 and CDR2 sequences are SGHDN and FVKESK. V was cut by 6 bases and J by 3 bases, with 18 bases left in between. The CDR3 sequence: CASRRGTEAFYEQYF. CDR3 in DNA: TGTGCCAGCAGGCGGGGGACAGAGGCTTTCTACGAGCAGTACTTC.